These T cell receptor beta chains were read from a single sample in a study of blood T cell repertoires in COVID-19. The data were produced by immunoSEQ multiplex PCR, yet TCRdb's version contains in-frame clones alone and is incomplete. The sample holds roughly 140,000 clones, 81% seen once. Source material: peripheral blood. These receptors were collected from a human donor in a cohort sampled during active COVID-19. The CDR3 runs from the conserved cysteine through the conserved F or W. The D gene is left open where the match is weak. Size tells how often a clone was seen (once, few, many) or the class of an expanded clone, and some rows leave it out.

TRBD1,TRBV5-1,.,TRBJ1-2,TGCGCCAGCAGCATGTTGACAGGGGACTATGGCTACACCTTC,CASSMLTGDYGYTF
.,TRBV14,.,TRBJ2-5,TGTGCCAGCAGCCAAGTTCCTATGAAAGAGACCCAGTACTTC,CASSQVPMKETQYF
.,TRBV7-3,.,TRBJ2-7,TGTGCCAGCAGCTTAATGGGCGGGACGAACTACGAGCAGTACTTC,CASSLMGGTNYEQYF
.,TRBV2,.,TRBJ2-2,TGTGCCAGCAGTGCAGATGCCGGGGAGCTGTTTTTT,CASSADAGELFF
TRBD1,TRBV6-5,.,TRBJ2-7,TGTGCCAGCAGGGAGGACAGGGAAGTATACGAGCAGTACTTC,CASREDREVYEQYF
TRBD1,TRBV24-1,.,TRBJ1-2,TGTGCCACCAGTGGGGGACAGGATAACTATGGCTACACCTTC,CATSGGQDNYGYTF
TRBD2,TRBV15,.,TRBJ2-1,TGTGCCACCAGCAGAGAAAGGACTAGCGGGAGGGCCTATGAGCAGTTCTTC,CATSRERTSGRAYEQFF
TRBD2,TRBV3-1/TRBV3-2,.,TRBJ2-1,TGTGCCAGCAGCCCCGGGACTAGCGGTTACAATGAGCAGTTCTTC,CASSPGTSGYNEQFF
.,TRBV2,.,TRBJ2-1,TGTGCCAGCAGTGAGGCTAGCGCTTTTAGCTCCTACAATGAGCAGTTCTTC,CASSEASAFSSYNEQFF
TRBD1,TRBV7-8,.,TRBJ2-5,TGTGCCAGCAGCTACGGACAGGGGGCGTGGGAGACCCAGTACTTC,CASSYGQGAWETQYF
.,TRBV7-2,.,TRBJ1-5,TGTGCCAGCAGCTTCCAGGATGTAAATCAGCCCCAGCATTTT,CASSFQDVNQPQHF
TRBD2,TRBV27,.,TRBJ2-2,TGTGCCAGCAGTTACCTAGCGGGCACCGGGGAGCTGTTTTTT,CASSYLAGTGELFF
.,TRBV28,.,TRBJ2-6,TGTGCCAGCAGTTTTTCAATCTATTACTCTGGGGCCAACGTCCTGACTTTC,CASSFSIYYSGANVLTF
TRBD2,TRBV4-2,.,TRBJ2-7,TGTGCCAGCAGCCAAGAGGTACGGATGACTAGCTTTCTTTACGAGCAGTACTTC,CASSQEVRMTSFLYEQYF
.,TRBV29-1,.,TRBJ2-7,TGCAGCGTTGTGATCCCCAGCTACGAGCAGTACTTC,CSVVIPSYEQYF
.,TRBV29-1,few,TRBJ1-2,TGCATTTCCGGAGGGCACTATGGCTACACCTTC,CISGGHYGYTF
.,TRBV7-9,.,TRBJ2-1,TGTGCCAGCAGCTCGGGGGTACTGTACAATGAGCAGTTCTTC,CASSSGVLYNEQFF
TRBD1,TRBV18,.,TRBJ1-1,TGTGCCAGCTCACAGCGGTCTCATCAGGGGGCATCTGAAGCTTTCTTT,CASSQRSHQGASEAFF
TRBD1,TRBV4-1,few,TRBJ1-6,TGCGCCAGCAGCTCCAACGACGACAGGGAGGTCCACTTT,CASSSNDDREVHF
.,TRBV18,.,TRBJ2-7,TGTGCCAGCTCACCATTGGACACCAACTACGAGCAGTACTTC,CASSPLDTNYEQYF
.,TRBV2,.,TRBJ2-3,TGTGCCAGCAGTGACAGGGGCGGTACAGATACGCAGTATTTT,CASSDRGGTDTQYF
.,TRBV7-9,many,TRBJ2-7,TGTGCCAGCAGCTTCGCGGGGAGTAACGAGCAGTACTTC,CASSFAGSNEQYF
TRBD1,TRBV29-1,.,TRBJ2-7,TGCAGCGTTGAGGACAGGGGTGACGAGCAGTACTTC,CSVEDRGDEQYF
TRBD2,TRBV4-2,.,TRBJ2-1,TGTGCCAGCAGCCTGAGACAAGAGTACCAGCGGGAGGGGGGGATATACAATGAGCAGTTCTTC,CASSLRQEYQREGGIYNEQFF
.,TRBV12-2,once,TRBJ2-7,TGTGCAAGTCGCCGGGGGACTAGCGGGGCACTCTACGAGCAGTACTTC,CASRRGTSGALYEQYF
.,TRBV18,.,TRBJ2-5,TGTGCCAGCTCACCCAGCCCCGGGGAGACCCAGTACTTC,CASSPSPGETQYF
TRBD2,TRBV3-1/TRBV3-2,.,TRBJ2-5,TGTGCCAGCAGCCTACTAGCGTCTCAAGAGACCCAGTACTTC,CASSLLASQETQYF
.,TRBV5-4,.,TRBJ2-7,TGTGCCAGCAGCTATCCGGGAGCCCCCGCCTACGAGCAGTACTTC,CASSYPGAPAYEQYF
.,TRBV5-1,.,TRBJ2-5,TGCGCCAGCAGCACAGGACCGGGCCGGAGTTCTCAAGAGACCCAGTACTTC,CASSTGPGRSSQETQYF
.,TRBV28,once,TRBJ1-5,TGTGCCAGCAGTAAAGCGGGGAAACGTGATCAGCCCCAGCATTTT,CASSKAGKRDQPQHF
TRBD2,TRBV27,.,TRBJ2-2,TGTGCCAGCAGTTTATGGGGCGGGAGGTCTACCGGGGAGCTGTTTTTT,CASSLWGGRSTGELFF
TRBD2,TRBV5-1,.,TRBJ2-5,TGCGCCAGCAGTTCTGAGGGGAGGGCAGAGGAGACCCAGTACTTC,CASSSEGRAEETQYF
.,TRBV4-1,few,TRBJ2-3,TGCGCCAGTAACCCTAGAGTAGGGGTCGACACAGATACGCAGTATTTT,CASNPRVGVDTDTQYF
.,TRBV10-3,once,TRBJ2-1,TGTGCCATCAGCGGACCTTCTAGCTACTCCTACAATGAGCAGTTCTTC,CAISGPSSYSYNEQFF
TRBD1,TRBV4-2,.,TRBJ1-2,TGTGCCAGCAGCCAAGCACCAGGGGGTGGGTATGGCTACACCTTC,CASSQAPGGGYGYTF
TRBD1,TRBV24-1,.,TRBJ2-2,TGTGCCACCAGTGATTTGGACAGGGCTACCGGGGAGCTGTTTTTT,CATSDLDRATGELFF
TRBD2,TRBV6-5,.,TRBJ2-6,TGTGCCAGCATGGCGGGAGGATCCGGGGCCAACGTCCTGACTTTC,CASMAGGSGANVLTF
TRBD2,TRBV9,.,TRBJ2-1,TGTGCCAGCAGCGCGACTAGCGGGGGGGGGTACAATGAGCAGTTCTTC,CASSATSGGGYNEQFF
.,TRBV9,.,TRBJ2-1,TGTGCCAGCAGCCCCCGGGCGGGGACCTACAATGAGCAGTTCTTC,CASSPRAGTYNEQFF
.,TRBV28,.,TRBJ2-5,TGTGCCAGCAGCGAGGCCCGGGAGACCCAGTACTTC,CASSEARETQYF
TRBD1,TRBV27,.,TRBJ2-5,TGTGCCAGCAGTTCACAGGGGGCGCGAGAGACCCAGTACTTC,CASSSQGARETQYF
TRBD1,TRBV27,.,TRBJ2-7,TGTGCCAGCAGTTTGACAGGGCCCTACGAGCAGTACTTC,CASSLTGPYEQYF
.,TRBV7-2,few,TRBJ1-2,TGTGCCAGCAGCTGGAGGGGCGAGGGGTATGGCTACACCTTC,CASSWRGEGYGYTF
TRBD1,TRBV6-2/TRBV6-3,.,TRBJ1-1,TGTGCCAGCAGCTCTCAGGGGGCTTTCACTGAAGCTTTCTTT,CASSSQGAFTEAFF
TRBD1,TRBV18,.,TRBJ1-2,TGTGCCAGCTCACCAAGACAGGGGGCGGAGGGCTACACCTTC,CASSPRQGAEGYTF